What follows is one TCR beta chain and its context. The antigen remains unidentified. This entry belongs to a study of T cell responses to AZD1222 COVID-19 vaccine. Study conclusions and caveats: Just a handful of people given AZD1222 tested seropositive at baseline. The span of vaccine-associated CD4 TCRs extended across spike, with dominance at 160-218 and 743-854. Clonal diversity was possibly underestimated; the donors were predominantly white British and more often female.

Assay: immunoSEQ multiplex PCR; the TCRdb copy retains only in-frame clones and omits some. The sample yields 150,000 or so clones, approximately 86% seen once. The material was peripheral blood, obtained after recovery from COVID-19. This TCR was sampled from an adult who had recovered from COVID-19.

The CDR3 nucleotides read TGTGCCAGCAAGCTAGCGGGAGGGTTAATTCAAGAGACCCAGTACTTC. It is translated as CASKLAGGLIQETQYF. The rearrangement joins TRBV27 to TRBJ2-5; 12 bases align to TRBD2. Trimming at V came to 7 bases and at J to 2 bases, leaving 8 bases not matched to a gene. The CDR3 sequence is 16 residues long. CDR1 and CDR2 (germline): MNHEY, SMNVEV (reference sequence).